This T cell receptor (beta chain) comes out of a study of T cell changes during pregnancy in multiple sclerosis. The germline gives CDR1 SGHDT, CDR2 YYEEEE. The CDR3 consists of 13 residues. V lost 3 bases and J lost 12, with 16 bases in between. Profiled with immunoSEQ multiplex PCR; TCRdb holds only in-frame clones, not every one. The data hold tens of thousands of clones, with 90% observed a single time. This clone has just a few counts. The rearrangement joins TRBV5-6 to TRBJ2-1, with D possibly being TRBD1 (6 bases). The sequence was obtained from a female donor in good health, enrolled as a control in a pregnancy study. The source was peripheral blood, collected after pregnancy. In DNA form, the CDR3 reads TGTGCCAGCAGCTGGGGGCAGGCAGTTTCGCAGTTCTTC. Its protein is CASSWGQAVSQFF.